The sample holds one count of the clone carrying this TCR beta chain. Antigen specificity is unknown. The use of a sample-barcoded 5' primer and a J-beta primer mix characterized a second PCR of 7 to 11 cycles. Each cDNA molecule carried a tag from a template-switch adaptor that contained 12 random nucleotides. TCRdb used MiXCR to reprocess the 5' RACE reads, holding one entry per CDR3 protein. The repertoire holds over a million distinct CDR3 sequences, with roughly two fifths as singletons. These data belong to a study of blood T cells in healthy people across ages. With each sample, at least 6 micrograms of total RNA were extracted. Findings and limits, study-wide: The lack of PBMC sorting stopped any conclusive naive versus antigen-experienced comparison. Strong correlation linked observed beta diversity and percent naive T cells.

Germline CDR1 reads DFQATT; CDR2 reads SNEGSKA (reference sequence). The CDR3 contains 14 residues. Germline trimming cut 6 bases from V and 0 bases from J; bases unmatched to any gene: 8. This receptor was obtained from a woman aged 18-30 years in good health. The chain links TRBV20-1 to TRBJ2-7, with TRBD2 matching over 7 bases. The material sequenced was blood. The chain's CDR3 is CSAALATSSYEQYF. The CDR3 nucleotides are TGCAGTGCCGCACTAGCGACCAGCTCCTACGAGCAGTACTTC.